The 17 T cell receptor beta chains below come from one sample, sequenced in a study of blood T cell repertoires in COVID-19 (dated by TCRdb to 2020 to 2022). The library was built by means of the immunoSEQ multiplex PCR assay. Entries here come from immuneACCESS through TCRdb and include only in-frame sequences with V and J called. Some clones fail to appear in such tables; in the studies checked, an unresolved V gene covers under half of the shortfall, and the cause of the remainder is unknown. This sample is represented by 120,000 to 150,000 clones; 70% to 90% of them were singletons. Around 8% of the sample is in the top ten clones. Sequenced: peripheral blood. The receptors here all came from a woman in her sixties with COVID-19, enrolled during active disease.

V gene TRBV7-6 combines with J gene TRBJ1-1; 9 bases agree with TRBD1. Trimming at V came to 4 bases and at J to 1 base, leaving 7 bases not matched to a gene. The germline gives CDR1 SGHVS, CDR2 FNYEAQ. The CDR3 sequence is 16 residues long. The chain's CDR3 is CASSSDLGQGNTEAFF. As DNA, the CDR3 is TGTGCCAGCAGCTCTGATCTGGGACAGGGGAACACTGAAGCTTTCTTT. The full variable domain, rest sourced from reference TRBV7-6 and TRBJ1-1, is GAGVSQSPRYKVTKRGQDVALRCDPISGHVSLYWYRQALGQGPEFLTYFNYEAQQDKSGLPNDRFSAERPEGSISTLTIQRTEQRDSAMYRCASSSDLGQGNTEAFFGQGTRLTVV.

The CDR3 DNA is TGTGCCAGTAGTATAGCAGCGGGGGGCTACAATGAGCAGTTCTTC. It translates to CASSIAAGGYNEQFF. The chain carries TRBV19 and TRBJ2-1; 9 bases map to TRBD2. Germline CDR1 is LNHDA and CDR2 is SQIVND (reference sequence). The V and J ends lost 1 base and 3 bases, in that order; junction bases with no gene match: 1. The CDR3 contains 15 residues.

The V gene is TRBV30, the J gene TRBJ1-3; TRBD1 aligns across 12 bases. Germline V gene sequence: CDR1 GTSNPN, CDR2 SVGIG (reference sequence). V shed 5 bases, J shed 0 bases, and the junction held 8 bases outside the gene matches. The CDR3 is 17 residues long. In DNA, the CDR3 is TGTGCCTGGGCCGGGACAGGGGGCTCAAGCTCTGGAAACACCATATATTTT. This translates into CAWAGTGGSSSGNTIYF.

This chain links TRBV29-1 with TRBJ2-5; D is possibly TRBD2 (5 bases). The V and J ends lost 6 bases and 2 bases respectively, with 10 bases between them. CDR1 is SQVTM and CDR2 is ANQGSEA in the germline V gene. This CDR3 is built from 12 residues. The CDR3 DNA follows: TGCAGCGTCGGACGGGAACAAGAGACCCAGTACTTC. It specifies CSVGREQETQYF.

CDR3 loop: CASSPGQNNQPQHF. CDR3 bases: TGCGCCAGCAGCCCGGGACAAAACAATCAGCCCCAGCATTTT. The chain is built from TRBV5-1 and TRBJ1-5; possibly TRBD1 for D (6 bases). The CDR3 extends over 14 amino acids. Germline V gives CDR1 SGHRS, CDR2 YFSETQ. The V end lost 4 bases, the J end lost 3 bases, and 11 bases lay between the germline ends.

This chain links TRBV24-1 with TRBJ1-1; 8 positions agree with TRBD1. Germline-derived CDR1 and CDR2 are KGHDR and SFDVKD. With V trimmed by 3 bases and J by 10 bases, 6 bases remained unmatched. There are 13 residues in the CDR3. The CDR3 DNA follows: TGTGCCACCAGTGATGGCGACAGGGGAAGAGCTTTCTTT. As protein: CATSDGDRGRAFF.

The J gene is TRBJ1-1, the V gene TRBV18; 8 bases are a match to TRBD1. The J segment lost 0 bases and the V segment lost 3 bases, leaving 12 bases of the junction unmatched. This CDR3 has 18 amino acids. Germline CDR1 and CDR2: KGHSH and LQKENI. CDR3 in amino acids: CASSPGLRGTGMNTEAFF. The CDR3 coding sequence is TGTGCCAGCTCACCGGGGTTGAGGGGGACAGGTATGAACACTGAAGCTTTCTTT.

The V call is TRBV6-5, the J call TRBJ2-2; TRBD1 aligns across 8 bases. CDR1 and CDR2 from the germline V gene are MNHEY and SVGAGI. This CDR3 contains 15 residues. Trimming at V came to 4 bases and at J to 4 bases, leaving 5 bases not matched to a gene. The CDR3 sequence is CASSSQGAGTGELFF. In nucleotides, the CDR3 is TGTGCCAGCAGTTCCCAGGGGGCCGGCACCGGGGAGCTGTTTTTT.

Here the CDR3 reads CSVTKGDDDTDTQYF. CDR3 coding DNA: TGCAGCGTCACGAAGGGGGACGACGACACAGATACGCAGTATTTT. This chain joins TRBV29-1 and TRBJ2-3, with D tentatively TRBD1 (6 bases). Germline V gene sequence: CDR1 SQVTM, CDR2 ANQGSEA. V shed 6 bases and J shed 2 bases, with 18 bases lying between them. The CDR3 length is 15 residues.

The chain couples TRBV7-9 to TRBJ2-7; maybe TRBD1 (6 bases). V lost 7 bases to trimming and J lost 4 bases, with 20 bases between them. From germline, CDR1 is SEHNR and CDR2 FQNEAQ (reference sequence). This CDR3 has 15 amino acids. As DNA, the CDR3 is TGTGCCAGCACCGACTACAGGGAGAGTTTGTACGAGCAGTACTTC. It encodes CASTDYRESLYEQYF.

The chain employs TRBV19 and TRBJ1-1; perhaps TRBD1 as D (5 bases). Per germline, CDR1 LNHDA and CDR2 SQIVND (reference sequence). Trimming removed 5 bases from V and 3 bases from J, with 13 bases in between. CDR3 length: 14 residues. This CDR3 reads CASSPGRGDTEAFF. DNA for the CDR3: TGTGCCAGTAGTCCGGGTCGGGGGGACACTGAAGCTTTCTTT.

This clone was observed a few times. The CDR3 here is CASSLDGGLDEQYF. Written as DNA, the CDR3 is TGCGCCAGCAGCTTGGACGGGGGGCTCGACGAGCAGTACTTC. This chain connects TRBV5-1 to TRBJ2-7; D possibly corresponds to TRBD2 (7 bases). Trimming took 0 bases from V and 5 from J, leaving 12 bases between them. The CDR3 extends over 14 amino acids. CDR1 is SGHRS, CDR2 YFSETQ, per germline.

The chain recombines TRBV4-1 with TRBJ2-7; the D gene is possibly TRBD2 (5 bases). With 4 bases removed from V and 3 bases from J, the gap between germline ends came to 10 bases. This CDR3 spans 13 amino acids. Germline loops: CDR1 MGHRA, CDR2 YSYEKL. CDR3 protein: CASSLTEDYEQYF. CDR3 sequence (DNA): TGCGCCAGCAGCCTCACGGAGGACTACGAGCAGTACTTC.

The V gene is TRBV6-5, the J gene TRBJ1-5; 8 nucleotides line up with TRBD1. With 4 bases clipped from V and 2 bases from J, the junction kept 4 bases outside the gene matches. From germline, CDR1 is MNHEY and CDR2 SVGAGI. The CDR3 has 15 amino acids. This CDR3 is CASSSTGGGNQPQHF. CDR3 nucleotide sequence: TGTGCCAGCAGTTCTACAGGGGGTGGCAATCAGCCCCAGCATTTT.

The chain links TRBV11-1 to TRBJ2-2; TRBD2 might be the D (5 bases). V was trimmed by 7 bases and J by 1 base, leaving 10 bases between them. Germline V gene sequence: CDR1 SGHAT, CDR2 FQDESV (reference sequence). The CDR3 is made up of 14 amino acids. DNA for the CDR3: TGTGCCAGCACCCGGACTGAGAACACCGGGGAGCTGTTTTTT. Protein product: CASTRTENTGELFF.

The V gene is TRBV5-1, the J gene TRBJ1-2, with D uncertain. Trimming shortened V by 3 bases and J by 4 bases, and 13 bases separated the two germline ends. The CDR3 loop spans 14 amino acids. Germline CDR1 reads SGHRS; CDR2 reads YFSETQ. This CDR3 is CASSSVTLAYGYTF. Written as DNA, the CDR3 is TGCGCCAGCAGCTCGGTTACGCTTGCCTATGGCTACACCTTC. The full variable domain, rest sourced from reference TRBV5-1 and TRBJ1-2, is KAGVTQTPRYLIKTRGQQVTLSCSPISGHRSVSWYQQTPGQGLQFLFEYFSETQRNKGNFPGRFSGRQFSNSRSEMNVSTLELGDSALYLCASSSVTLAYGYTFGSGTRLTVV.

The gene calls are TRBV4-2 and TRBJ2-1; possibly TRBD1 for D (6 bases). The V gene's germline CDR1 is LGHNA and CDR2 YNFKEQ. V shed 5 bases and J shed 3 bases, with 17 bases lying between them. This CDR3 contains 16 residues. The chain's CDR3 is CASSKGLDRDYNEQFF. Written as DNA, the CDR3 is TGTGCCAGCAGCAAAGGGCTGGACAGAGACTACAATGAGCAGTTCTTC.